This T cell receptor (beta chain) originates from a study of vaccination and CD4 T cells after COVID-19. The sample's treatment: approximately 9-day PBMC culture with coronavirus spike peptide pools or control peptides (ViraFEST assay). Unexposed donor CD4+ T cells predated the COVID-19 pandemic, collected 2011-2018. CD4+ T cells from unexposed donors were probed, cells permitting, with SARS-CoV-2 S/N and four cold-coronavirus spikes. Comment on this clonotype: Its antigen is undetermined.

The CDR3 length is 15 residues. The germline V gene encodes CDR1 ENHRY and CDR2 SYGVKD. J was trimmed by 8 bases and V by 2 bases; bases with no gene match: 5. The Oncomine TCR Beta short-read assay sequenced DNA from cultured CD4+ T cells. After culture, CD4+ T cells served as the source for genomic DNA extraction. MiXCR, applied by TCRdb to the PCR reads, yields one record per CDR3 protein. The profile covers 8,000 to 9,500 distinct CDR3 sequences, with roughly a third appearing a single time and more than 20% taken by the ten largest. Sequenced: CD4+ T cells from blood, cultured in vitro. The TCR comes from a human donor in good health. The chain uses TRBV10-3 and TRBJ1-6, with 8 bases lining up with TRBD1. CDR3 DNA sequence: TGTGCCATCAGTGAGCCCGGGACAGGAGATTCACCCCTCCACTTT. It encodes CAISEPGTGDSPLHF.